This T cell receptor (beta chain) comes out of a study of T-cell reconstitution after alpha-beta-depleted transplantation in children. Regarding the study as a whole: Diversity and T-cell counts at one year after transplant derived mostly from new T cells. Certain patients had high TCRbeta diversity at day 60, and it came from recipient T cells and thymic progenitors that survived. Two months or so post-transplant, alpha-beta T cells reportedly derived from several hundred expanded graft clones.

Unique molecular identifiers were incorporated into the prepared TCRbeta library. A single record per CDR3 protein comes from TCRdb applying MiXCR to the PCR reads. Of approximately 220,000 distinct CDR3 sequences detected, roughly 18% appear once; the ten largest clones hold about 41%. The sample holds a few counts of this clonotype. What it binds is unknown. This TCR was recovered from a male patient aged 2-15 years who had a stem cell transplant for acute lymphoblastic leukemia, so the T cells may come from the graft donor. Sequencing was performed on PBMCs, mostly from graft donor cells, taken 360 days after TCRalphabeta/CD19-depleted stem cell transplant.

The CDR3 DNA reads TGCGCCAGCAGCTTGGCCGAAAGTTACAATGAGCAGTTCTTC. It translates to CASSLAESYNEQFF. This chain uses TRBV5-1 with TRBJ2-1; no reliable D call. Trimming removed 0 bases at V and 4 bases at J, with 8 bases between. Per germline, CDR1 SGHRS and CDR2 YFSETQ. The CDR3 has 14 amino acids.